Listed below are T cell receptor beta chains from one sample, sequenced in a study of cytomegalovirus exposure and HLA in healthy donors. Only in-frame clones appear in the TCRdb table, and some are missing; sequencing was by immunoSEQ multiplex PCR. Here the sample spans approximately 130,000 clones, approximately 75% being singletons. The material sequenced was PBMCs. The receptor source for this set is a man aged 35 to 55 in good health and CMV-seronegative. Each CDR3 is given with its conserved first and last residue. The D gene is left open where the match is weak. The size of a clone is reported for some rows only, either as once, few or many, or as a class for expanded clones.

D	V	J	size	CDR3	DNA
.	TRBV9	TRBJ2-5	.	CASSVAAGRVETQYF	TGTGCCAGCAGCGTAGCCGCGGGGCGGGTTGAGACCCAGTACTTC
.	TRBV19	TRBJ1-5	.	CASENQPQHF	TGTGCGTCGGAGAATCAGCCCCAGCATTTT
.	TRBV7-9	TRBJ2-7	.	CASSQDSRPYEQYF	TGTGCCAGCAGCCAGGACTCGAGACCCTACGAGCAGTACTTC
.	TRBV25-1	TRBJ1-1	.	CASRQGSLEAFF	TGTGCCAGCAGACAGGGTAGTCTTGAAGCTTTCTTT
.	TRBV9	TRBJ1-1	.	CASSPRDRISMNTEAFF	TGTGCCAGCAGCCCCCGGGATAGGATCAGCATGAACACTGAAGCTTTCTTT
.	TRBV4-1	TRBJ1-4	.	CASSQDFEGATNEKLFF	TGCGCCAGCAGCCAAGATTTTGAGGGCGCAACTAATGAAAAACTGTTTTTT
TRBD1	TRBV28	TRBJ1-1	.	CASKVSGTGWTEAFF	TGTGCCAGCAAAGTATCGGGGACAGGGTGGACTGAAGCTTTCTTT
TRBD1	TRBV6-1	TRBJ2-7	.	CASSDTGTAPLNEQYF	TGTGCCAGCAGTGACACCGGGACAGCCCCACTCAACGAGCAGTACTTC
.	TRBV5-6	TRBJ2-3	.	CASSIRDTGTDTQYF	TGTGCCAGCAGCATACGGGACACCGGCACAGATACGCAGTATTTT
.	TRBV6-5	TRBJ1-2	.	CASSGGGIGYTF	TGTGCCAGTTCCGGGGGGGGAATTGGCTACACCTTC
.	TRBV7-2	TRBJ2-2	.	CASSLIPGVGELFF	TGTGCCAGCAGCTTAATTCCGGGAGTCGGGGAGCTGTTTTTT
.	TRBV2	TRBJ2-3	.	CASSARDRAYTDTQYF	TGTGCCAGCAGTGCGCGGGATCGGGCTTACACAGATACGCAGTATTTT
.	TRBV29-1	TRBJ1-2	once	CSVGDNRFGYTF	TGCAGCGTCGGGGACAACCGATTTGGCTACACCTTC
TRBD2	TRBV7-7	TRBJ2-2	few	CASSRHLAGGAGELFF	TGTGCTAGCAGCCGTCATCTAGCGGGAGGGGCCGGGGAGCTGTTTTTT
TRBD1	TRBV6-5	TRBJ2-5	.	CASTKGQGKGETQYF	TGTGCCAGCACCAAAGGACAGGGGAAGGGAGAGACCCAGTACTTC
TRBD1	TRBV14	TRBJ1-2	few	CASSPDRGANYGYTF	TGTGCCAGCAGCCCTGACAGGGGCGCTAACTATGGCTACACCTTC
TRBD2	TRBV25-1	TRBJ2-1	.	CASSSSGRAYEQFF	TGTGCCAGCAGTAGTAGCGGGAGGGCCTATGAGCAGTTCTTC